This TCR beta chain is from a study of cytomegalovirus exposure and HLA in healthy donors listed by TCRdb under 2017. In terms of the full investigation: The 700 or so repertoires of the first cohort and the roughly 120 validation repertoires were produced on the same platform, according to a later analysis. Besides the first cohort of about 730 subjects, a separate validation cohort made up of 120 different subjects was used. The study aimed to test whether signatures of past pathogen exposure could be identified by cataloging public T cell receptors. The study combined high-throughput TCR immunosequencing, statistical association of individual TCRs with disease status, and machine learning to predict cytomegalovirus infection status.

In the case of this clone: The antigen it binds to is not known. No base qualities exist here, and no much larger clone lies one base off it.

What the work shows at the level of the full study, not this receptor alone: A later analysis found that TCRs clustered in the first cohort also tended to co-occur in the roughly 120 validation repertoires, with approximately 93% of cluster scores above 0. All 120 or so repertoires were used to score co-occurrence in the validation cohort in a later analysis, because that analysis had no HLA typing for the cohort. The authors suggested that the approach could potentially be generalized to other disease states and immunological phenotypes. The study gave a list of 150 to 200 TCR beta chains associated with cytomegalovirus. While some public TCRs were present in many individuals, most TCR sequences turned up only very rarely across donors. Cytomegalovirus status was reported to be diagnosed by the classifier with high specificity and sensitivity in both the original and validation cohorts. A few of the identified cytomegalovirus-associated TCR beta chains were confirmed in vitro to be specific for cytomegalovirus antigens.

The CDR3 sequence holds 12 residues, the cysteine and phenylalanine included. Only the CDR3 DNA is retained, 36 bases long and in frame from the first base. For CDR1 and CDR2, the germline V gene lists SQVTM and ANQGSEA. The V and J ends are trimmed by 7 bases and 0 bases, leaving 8 bases between them. The donors belonged to the validation cohort of about 110 subjects, which was separate from the roughly 700-subject first cohort. The library came from the immunoSEQ multiplex PCR assay. As for how the authors treated the data: To diagnose cytomegalovirus status from the catalog of TCR beta chain sequences, a statistical classification framework was built. This immuneACCESS table, as held by TCRdb, lists in-frame sequences with V and J called but not all clones. Of the missing ones, under half trace to an unresolved V gene in checked studies; the others have no known cause. V and J calls and clone size are as listed in that table; D and trimming were resolved from the DNA. The sample records some 61,000 clones, 95% to 97% of which are singletons. About 1.5% of the sample is held by the ten biggest clonotypes.

Sequenced: PBMCs. This chain is built from TRBV29-1 and TRBJ2-3; D gene: possibly TRBD2, on 6 matching bases. This clonotype was sampled from a woman between 18 and 30 years old in good health and CMV-seropositive. This receptor has the CDR3 CSAEGSTDTQYF. The sequenced DNA is TGCAGCGCGGAGGGGAGCACAGATACGCAGTATTTT.